The 5 T cell receptor beta chains listed next were all sequenced from one sample in a study of blood T cell repertoires in COVID-19. The protocol was immunoSEQ multiplex PCR, while the TCRdb copy is restricted to in-frame clones and leaves out a portion. The profile shows some 150,000 clones, about four fifths of them singletons. The material sequenced was peripheral blood. All receptors come from a woman of 80 years or more with acute or convalescent COVID-19.

A few counts support this clone. The rearrangement joins TRBV5-4 to TRBJ1-3; D is possibly TRBD1 (6 bases). Germline V gene lookup returns CDR1 SGHNT and CDR2 YYREEE (reference sequence). The CDR3 has 18 residues. The V gene lost 3 bases and the J gene lost 0 bases, with 19 bases spanning the gap. The CDR3 here is CASSSAKQGRSSGNTIYF. In DNA, the CDR3 is TGTGCCAGCAGCTCCGCTAAACAGGGCCGGAGCTCTGGAAACACCATATATTTT.

This chain links TRBV7-2 with TRBJ1-3; D is uncertain. Germline V gene lookup returns CDR1 SGHTA and CDR2 FQGNSA. The CDR3 totals 15 residues. Trimming cost V 2 bases and J 3 bases, with 11 bases left between them. The CDR3, as DNA: TGTGCCAGCAGCTTATTTCTACCGATTGGAAACACCATATATTTT. Amino acid sequence: CASSLFLPIGNTIYF.

The J gene is TRBJ2-3, the V gene TRBV5-5; the match to TRBD2 covers 8 bases. The V gene end was trimmed by 4 bases and the J gene end by 2 bases; junction bases not matched to a gene: 12. The CDR3 spans 17 residues. CDR1 is SGHKS, CDR2 YYEKEE, per germline (reference sequence). CDR3 region: CASSPLGASGYTDTQYF. CDR3 bases: TGTGCCAGCAGCCCGCTGGGCGCTAGCGGGTACACAGATACGCAGTATTTT.

The chain joins TRBV6-5 to TRBJ1-1, with D possibly being TRBD1 (6 bases). Germline CDR1 and CDR2: MNHEY and SVGAGI. V was shortened by 6 bases and J by 1 base, with 15 bases between the two germline ends. This CDR3 has 15 residues. In DNA, the CDR3 is TGTGCCAGCAGAGCCTCAGGGGTCGAGAACACTGAAGCTTTCTTT. It encodes CASRASGVENTEAFF.

The chain recombines TRBV30 with TRBJ1-6; D is perhaps TRBD1 (5 bases). The CDR3 extends over 14 amino acids. The germline gives CDR1 GTSNPN, CDR2 SVGIG (reference sequence). The germline V and J ends were trimmed by 7 bases and 11 bases, with 21 bases remaining between them. The CDR3 loop reads CALKEGRHIAPLHF. Here the CDR3 DNA reads TGTGCCTTAAAGGAGGGGAGGCATATAGCACCCCTCCACTTT.